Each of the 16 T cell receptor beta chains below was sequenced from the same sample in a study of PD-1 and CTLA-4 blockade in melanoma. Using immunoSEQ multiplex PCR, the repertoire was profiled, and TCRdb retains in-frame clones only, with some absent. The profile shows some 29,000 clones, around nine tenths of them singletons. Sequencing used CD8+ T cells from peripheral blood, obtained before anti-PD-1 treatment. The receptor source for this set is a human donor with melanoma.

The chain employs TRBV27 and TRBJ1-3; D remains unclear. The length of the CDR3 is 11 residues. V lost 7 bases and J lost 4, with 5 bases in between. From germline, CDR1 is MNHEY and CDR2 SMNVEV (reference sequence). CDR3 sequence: CASKKGNTIYF. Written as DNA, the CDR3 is TGTGCCAGCAAAAAGGGAAACACCATATATTTT.

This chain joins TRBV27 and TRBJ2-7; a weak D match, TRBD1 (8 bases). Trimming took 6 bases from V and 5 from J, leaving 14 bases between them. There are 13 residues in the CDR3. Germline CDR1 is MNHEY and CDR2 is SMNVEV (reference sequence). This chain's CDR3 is CASRTGGGNEQYF. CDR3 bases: TGTGCCAGCAGAACAGGGGGGGGGAACGAGCAGTACTTC.

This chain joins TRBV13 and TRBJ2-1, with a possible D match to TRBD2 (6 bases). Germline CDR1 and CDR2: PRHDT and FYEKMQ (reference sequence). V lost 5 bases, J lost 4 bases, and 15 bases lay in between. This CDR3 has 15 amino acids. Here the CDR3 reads CASSPLGGTYNEQFF. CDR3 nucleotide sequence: TGTGCCAGCAGCCCCCTAGGAGGGACGTACAATGAGCAGTTCTTC. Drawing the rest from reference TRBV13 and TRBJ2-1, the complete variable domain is AAGVIQSPRHLIKEKRETATLKCYPIPRHDTVYWYQQGPGQDPQFLISFYEKMQSDKGSIPDRFSAQQFSDYHSELNMSSLELGDSALYFCASSPLGGTYNEQFFGPGTRLTVL.

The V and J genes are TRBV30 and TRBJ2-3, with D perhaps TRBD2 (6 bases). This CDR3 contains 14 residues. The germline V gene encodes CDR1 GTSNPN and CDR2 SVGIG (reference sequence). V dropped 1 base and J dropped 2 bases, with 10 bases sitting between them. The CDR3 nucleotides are TGTGCCTGGAGTGGGGACTTTTACACAGATACGCAGTATTTT. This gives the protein CAWSGDFYTDTQYF. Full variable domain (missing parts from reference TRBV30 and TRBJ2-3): SQTIHQWPATLVQPVGSPLSLECTVEGTSNPNLYWYRQAAGRGLQLLFYSVGIGQISSEVPQNLSASRPQDRQFILSSKKLLLSDSGFYLCAWSGDFYTDTQYFGPGTRLTVL.

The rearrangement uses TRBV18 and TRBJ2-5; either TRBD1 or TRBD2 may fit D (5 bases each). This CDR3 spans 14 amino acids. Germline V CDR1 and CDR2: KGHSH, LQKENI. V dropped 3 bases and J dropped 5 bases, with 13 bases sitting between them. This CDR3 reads CASSPVGAGETQYF. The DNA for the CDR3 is TGTGCCAGCTCACCCGTCGGGGCTGGGGAGACCCAGTACTTC.

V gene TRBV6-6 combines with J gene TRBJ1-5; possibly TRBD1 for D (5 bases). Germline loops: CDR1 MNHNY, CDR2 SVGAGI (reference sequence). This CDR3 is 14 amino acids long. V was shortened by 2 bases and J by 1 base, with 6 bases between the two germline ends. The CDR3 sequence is CASSYGTSNQPQHF. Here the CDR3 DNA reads TGTGCCAGCAGTTACGGGACCAGCAATCAGCCCCAGCATTTT.

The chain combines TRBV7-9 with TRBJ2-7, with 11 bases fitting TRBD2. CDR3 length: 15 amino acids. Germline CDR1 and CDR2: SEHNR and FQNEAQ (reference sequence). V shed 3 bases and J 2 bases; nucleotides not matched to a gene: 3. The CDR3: CASSFTGLAAYEQYF. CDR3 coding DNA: TGTGCCAGCAGCTTTACGGGACTAGCGGCCTACGAGCAGTACTTC.

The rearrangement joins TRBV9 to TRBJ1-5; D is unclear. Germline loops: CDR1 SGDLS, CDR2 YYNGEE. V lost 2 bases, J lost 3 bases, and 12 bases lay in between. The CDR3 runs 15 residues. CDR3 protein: CASSVFSDPNQPQHF. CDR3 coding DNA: TGTGCCAGCAGCGTTTTCTCGGACCCCAATCAGCCCCAGCATTTT.

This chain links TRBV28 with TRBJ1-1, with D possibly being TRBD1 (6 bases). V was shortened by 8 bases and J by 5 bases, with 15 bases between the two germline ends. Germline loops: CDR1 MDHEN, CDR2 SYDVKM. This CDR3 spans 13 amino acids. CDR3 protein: CASHRDMVTEAFF. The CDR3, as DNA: TGTGCCAGCCATCGGGACATGGTAACTGAAGCTTTCTTT.

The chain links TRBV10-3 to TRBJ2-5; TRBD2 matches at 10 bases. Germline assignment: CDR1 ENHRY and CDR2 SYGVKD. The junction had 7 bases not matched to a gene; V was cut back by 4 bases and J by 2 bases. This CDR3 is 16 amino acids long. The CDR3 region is CAISGPASGRQETQYF. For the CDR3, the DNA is TGTGCCATCAGTGGTCCAGCTAGCGGGAGACAAGAGACCCAGTACTTC.

This chain's CDR3 is CATGELAGGRYNEQFF. The CDR3 DNA follows: TGTGCCACCGGTGAGCTAGCGGGAGGACGATACAATGAGCAGTTCTTC. The rearrangement uses TRBV3-1 (or the pseudogene TRBV3-2) and TRBJ2-1, with 11 bases that match TRBD2. CDR1 and CDR2 from the germline V gene are LGHDT and YNNKEL (reference sequence). CDR3 length equals 16 residues. The V segment lost 10 bases and the J segment 4 bases; nucleotides outside the gene matches: 12.

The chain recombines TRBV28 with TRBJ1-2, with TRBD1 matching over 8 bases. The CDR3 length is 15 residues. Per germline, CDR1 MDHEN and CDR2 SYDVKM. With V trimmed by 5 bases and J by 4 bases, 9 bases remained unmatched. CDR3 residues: CASSLTDRGSYGYTF. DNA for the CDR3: TGTGCCAGCAGTCTAACCGACAGGGGCTCCTATGGCTACACCTTC.

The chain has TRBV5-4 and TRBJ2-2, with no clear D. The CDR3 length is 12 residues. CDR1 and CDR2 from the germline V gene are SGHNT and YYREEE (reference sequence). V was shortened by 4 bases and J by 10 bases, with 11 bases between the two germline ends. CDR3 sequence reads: CASSHDNVELFF. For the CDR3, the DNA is TGTGCCAGCAGCCATGACAACGTGGAGCTGTTTTTT.

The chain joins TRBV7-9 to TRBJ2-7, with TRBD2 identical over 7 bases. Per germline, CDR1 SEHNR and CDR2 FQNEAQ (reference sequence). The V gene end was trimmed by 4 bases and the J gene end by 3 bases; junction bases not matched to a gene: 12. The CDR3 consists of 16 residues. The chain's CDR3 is CASSSRFAGVGYEQYF. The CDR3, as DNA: TGTGCCAGCAGCTCCCGGTTTGCGGGGGTGGGCTACGAGCAGTACTTC.

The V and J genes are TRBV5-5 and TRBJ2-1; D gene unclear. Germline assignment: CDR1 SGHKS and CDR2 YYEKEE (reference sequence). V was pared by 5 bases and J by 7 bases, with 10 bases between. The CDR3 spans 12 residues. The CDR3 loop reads CASSSWANEQFF. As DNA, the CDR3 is TGTGCCAGCAGTTCCTGGGCAAATGAGCAGTTCTTC.

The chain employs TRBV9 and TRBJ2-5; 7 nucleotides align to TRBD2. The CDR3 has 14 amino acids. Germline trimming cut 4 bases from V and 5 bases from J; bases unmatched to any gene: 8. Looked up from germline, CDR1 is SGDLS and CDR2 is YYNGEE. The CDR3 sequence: CASSSLGGTETQYF. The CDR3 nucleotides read TGTGCCAGCAGCTCACTCGGGGGGACGGAGACCCAGTACTTC.